The 25 T cell receptor beta chains presented below share a single source sample, sequenced in a study of identical twins. TCRdb analysed the 5' RACE reads with MiXCR anew, one entry per CDR3 protein. The repertoire includes around 690,000 distinct CDR3 sequences, approximately 22% of them detected once, and roughly 4% sits in the top ten. The same data also went into a second study, on T cells expressing NK-cell markers.

What was sequenced was PBMCs. The receptors were sampled from a woman aged 18 to 35 in good health.

The gene calls are TRBV2 and TRBJ2-1, with 7 bases that match TRBD2. The CDR3 sequence is 14 residues long. CDR1 and CDR2 from the germline V gene are SNHLY and FYNNEI. V lost 7 bases to trimming and J lost 0 bases; unmatched junction nucleotides: 3. CDR3 nucleotides: TGTGCCAGCACCTGGGGGGGCTCCTACAATGAGCAGTTCTTC. Translation gives CASTWGGSYNEQFF.

This clonotype occurred a few times. V and J are TRBV7-2 and TRBJ2-7; D uncertain. The length of the CDR3 is 15 residues. The V gene lost 1 base and the J gene lost 3 bases, with 13 bases spanning the gap. The germline V gene encodes CDR1 SGHTA and CDR2 FQGNSA. The CDR3 protein is CASSLERSTFYEQYF. The CDR3 nucleotides read TGTGCCAGCAGCTTAGAAAGGAGTACCTTCTACGAGCAGTACTTC.

This clonotype was detected ten times or more. The CDR3, as DNA: TGCGCCAGCAGCTCCCCCGGGCTAGCGGCTTCCGAGCAGTACTTC. Its protein is CASSSPGLAASEQYF. The V gene is TRBV5-1, the J gene TRBJ2-7; 7 bases are a match to TRBD2. Germline CDR1 is SGHRS and CDR2 is YFSETQ. With 3 bases clipped from V and 6 bases from J, the junction kept 12 bases outside the gene matches. The CDR3 covers 15 residues.

In its sample, this clonotype was seen a few times. The V and J genes are TRBV12-3 or TRBV12-4 and TRBJ2-7, with 13 bases matching TRBD2. The CDR3 has 14 residues. The V and J ends lost 5 bases and 7 bases, in that order; junction bases with no gene match: 5. CDR3 bases: TGTGCCAGCAGTCCCGGACTAGCGGGAGTAGAGCAGTACTTC. Translation: CASSPGLAGVEQYF.

The chain uses TRBV12-3 or TRBV12-4 and TRBJ1-1; D is undetermined. V was clipped by 5 bases and J by 4 bases, with 8 bases between them. The CDR3 contains 12 residues. The CDR3 DNA is TGTGCCAGCAGTGTTCTGGGCACTGAAGCTTTCTTT. Amino acids: CASSVLGTEAFF.

This clonotype was recorded many times. The V call is TRBV7-9, the J call TRBJ2-3; the D call may be TRBD1 or TRBD2 (5 bases each). In germline, CDR1 is SEHNR, CDR2 FQNEAQ (reference sequence). The CDR3 consists of 15 residues. The germline V and J ends were trimmed by 5 bases and 1 base, with 13 bases remaining between them. The CDR3: CASSPPGPGTDTQYF. For the CDR3, the DNA is TGTGCCAGCAGCCCTCCGGGACCCGGCACAGATACGCAGTATTTT.

This clonotype has just a few counts. The genes are TRBV29-1 and TRBJ1-4, with D possibly matching TRBD1 (6 bases). The CDR3 runs to 11 residues. Looked up from germline, CDR1 is SQVTM and CDR2 is ANQGSEA. V lost 7 bases, J lost 7 bases, and 10 bases lay in between. The CDR3 DNA is TGCAGCGGAGGGGGTGGTGAAAAACTGTTTTTT. Translating gives CSGGGGEKLFF.

This clonotype was seen a few times. The chain uses TRBV7-6 and TRBJ2-1; 8 nucleotides align to TRBD2. Trimming cost V 1 base and J 6 bases; bases outside gene matches: 5. The CDR3 extends over 15 amino acids. Germline values: CDR1 SGHVS, CDR2 FNYEAQ. CDR3 residues: CASSLVAGGSNEQFF. The CDR3 region has the DNA TGTGCCAGCAGCTTAGTTGCGGGAGGAAGCAATGAGCAGTTCTTC.

This clonotype was recorded at least ten times. The chain carries TRBV20-1 and TRBJ1-6, with D possibly being TRBD1 (6 bases). The length of the CDR3 is 15 residues. The V end was cut by 2 bases, the J end by 3 bases, with 11 bases between. CDR1 is DFQATT, CDR2 SNEGSKA, per germline (reference sequence). CDR3 sequence (DNA): TGCAGTGCTAGACCCCAGGGGAACTATAATTCACCCCTCCACTTT. The encoded protein is CSARPQGNYNSPLHF.

As DNA, the CDR3 is TGTGCCAGCAGCCCAAACCTAGCGGGAGGGCCATACGAGCAGTACTTC. This sequence encodes CASSPNLAGGPYEQYF. J is TRBJ2-7 and V is TRBV7-9; TRBD2 agrees at 12 bases. The CDR3 loop spans 16 amino acids. Germline V gene data show CDR1 as SEHNR and CDR2 as FQNEAQ (reference sequence). The V gene end was trimmed by 5 bases and the J gene end by 4 bases; junction bases not matched to a gene: 9.

This clonotype was observed a handful of times. CDR3 coding DNA: TGTGCCAGCAGCGTAGGGGGTGTGGCCGGGGAGCTGTTTTTT. Translated, it gives CASSVGGVAGELFF. The gene calls are TRBV9 and TRBJ2-2; D gene unclear. V gave up 0 bases and J gave up 6 bases, with 9 bases separating them. Germline V CDR1 and CDR2: SGDLS, YYNGEE. The CDR3 has 14 residues. The full variable domain, with the rest looked up from reference TRBV9 and TRBJ2-2, is DSGVTQTPKHLITATGQRVTLRCSPRSGDLSVYWYQQSLDQGLQFLIQYYNGEERAKGNILERFSAQQFPDLHSELNLSSLELGDSALYFCASSVGGVAGELFFGEGSRLTVL.

The chain is built from TRBV12-3 or TRBV12-4 and TRBJ1-2, with no clear D. The CDR3 is 13 residues long. V shed 4 bases and J shed 8 bases, with 14 bases lying between them. DNA of the CDR3: TGTGCCAGCAGTTCCACGGCCGGGATCGGCTACACCTTC. Translation gives CASSSTAGIGYTF.

This clonotype showed up just a few times. The rearrangement joins TRBV20-1 to TRBJ1-5; D remains unclear. This CDR3 region has 13 residues. The germline V gene encodes CDR1 DFQATT and CDR2 SNEGSKA (reference sequence). The V end was cut by 4 bases, the J end by 4 bases, with 11 bases between. The CDR3 nucleotides are TGCAGTGCTAAGAGTGTCGCTAATCAGCCCCAGCATTTT. Translating it yields CSAKSVANQPQHF.

The chain is built from TRBV12-3 or TRBV12-4 and TRBJ2-3; D might be TRBD2 (5 bases). Trimming left V 7 bases short and J 6 bases short, with 20 bases between. This CDR3 has 15 amino acids. CDR3 region: CASTPRTDSTDTQYF. CDR3 DNA sequence: TGTGCCAGCACCCCTCGGACTGATTCAACGGATACGCAGTATTTT.

The chain recombines TRBV20-1 with TRBJ2-1; no reliable D call. The CDR3 covers 11 residues. V lost 5 bases to trimming and J lost 1 base, with 3 bases between them. Germline values: CDR1 DFQATT, CDR2 SNEGSKA (reference sequence). The CDR3 spells CSAFSYNEQFF. For the CDR3, the DNA is TGCAGTGCTTTTTCCTACAATGAGCAGTTCTTC.

This clonotype was detected only a few times. CDR3 DNA: TGCAGCGTTGTGGTTTATTCGGTGATGGCGACCACAGATACGCAGTATTTT. As protein: CSVVVYSVMATTDTQYF. J is TRBJ2-3 and V is TRBV29-1; D call uncertain. The CDR3 has 17 residues. Germline V gene lookup returns CDR1 SQVTM and CDR2 ANQGSEA. Deletions cut 4 bases from V and 2 bases from J, with 22 bases between.

This clonotype was seen more than once but under ten times. The chain couples TRBV19 to TRBJ2-3, with a tentative D call TRBD2 (5 bases). Germline loops: CDR1 LNHDA, CDR2 SQIVND (reference sequence). The CDR3 is 12 amino acids. V shed 6 bases and J shed 5 bases, with 9 bases lying between them. For the CDR3, the DNA is TGTGCCAGTAGGACCCGGGGAGATACGCAGTATTTT. Residues: CASRTRGDTQYF.

The chain uses TRBV20-1 and TRBJ2-1, with D tentatively TRBD2 (6 bases). CDR3 length: 13 residues. Trimming stripped 2 bases from V and 8 bases from J, with 13 bases between. Germline-derived CDR1 and CDR2 are DFQATT and SNEGSKA (reference sequence). Here the CDR3 DNA reads TGCAGTGCTAGATTCGGCGGGGTAGATGAGCAGTTCTTC. This translates into CSARFGGVDEQFF.

About this clonotype itself: Germline and junction disagree at one end, which may indicate a read error. This rearrangement joins TRBV12-3 or TRBV12-4 to TRBJ2-5; 11 bases align to TRBD2. The CDR3 spans 15 residues. The CDR3 loop is CASSKTSGAQQTQYF. DNA of the CDR3: TGTGCCAGCAGTAAGACTAGCGGGGCCCAACAGACCCAGTACTTC.

This clonotype was detected a few times. The chain combines TRBV6-1 with TRBJ2-6, with D tentatively TRBD1 (6 bases). This CDR3 contains 16 residues. The V and J ends lost 10 bases and 0 bases respectively, with 16 bases between them. Germline CDR1 reads MNHNS; CDR2 reads SASEGT. CDR3 protein: CATSLGASSGANVLTF. Written as DNA, the CDR3 is TGTGCCACCTCTTTGGGGGCAAGCTCTGGGGCCAACGTCCTGACTTTC.

This clonotype has just a few counts. The CDR3 DNA follows: TGCGCCAGCGTCCCACAGGGGTCGGATGAGCAGTTCTTC. It is translated as CASVPQGSDEQFF. The J gene is TRBJ2-1, the V gene TRBV5-1, with TRBD1 matching 7 bases. V was clipped by 7 bases and J by 8 bases; unmatched bases: 9. The CDR3 covers 13 residues. Germline values: CDR1 SGHRS, CDR2 YFSETQ.

The CDR3 DNA sequence: TGTGCCAGCCAGAGGGCGGGAAAATCGGGCTACGAGCAGTACTTC. Translating it yields CASQRAGKSGYEQYF. The chain joins TRBV27 to TRBJ2-7, with a possible D match to TRBD2 (6 bases). Trimming cost V 8 bases and J 3 bases, with 20 bases left between them. Germline-derived CDR1 and CDR2 are MNHEY and SMNVEV (reference sequence). The CDR3 consists of 15 residues.

The rearrangement joins TRBV29-1 to TRBJ2-3; TRBD1 agrees at 10 bases. V trimming: 5 bases; J trimming: 1 base; junction bases outside the gene matches: 3. This CDR3 is 14 amino acids long. From germline, CDR1 is SQVTM and CDR2 ANQGSEA. CDR3 region: CSVPGTGGTDTQYF. The CDR3 coding sequence is TGCAGCGTTCCCGGGACAGGGGGCACAGATACGCAGTATTTT.

The V gene is TRBV11-2, the J gene TRBJ2-5; possible D gene TRBD2, 5 bases. This CDR3 has 18 residues. CDR1 is SGHAT and CDR2 is FQNNGV in the germline V gene. V was shortened by 0 bases and J by 4 bases, with 21 bases between the two germline ends. The CDR3: CASSLDLSLEGSSETQYF. CDR3 DNA sequence: TGTGCCAGCAGCTTAGACCTCTCCCTTGAGGGCTCTTCAGAGACCCAGTACTTC.

The V call is TRBV11-2, the J call TRBJ2-1, with 13 bases lining up with TRBD2. This CDR3 is built from 16 residues. V dropped 3 bases and J dropped 8; count of bases not matched to a gene: 7. Germline V gene lookup returns CDR1 SGHAT and CDR2 FQNNGV. The CDR3 region is CASSFPTSGGKHEQFF. The DNA for the CDR3 is TGTGCCAGCAGCTTTCCGACTAGCGGGGGGAAGCATGAGCAGTTCTTC. Full variable domain (missing parts from reference TRBV11-2 and TRBJ2-1): EAGVAQSPRYKIIEKRQSVAFWCNPISGHATLYWYQQILGQGPKLLIQFQNNGVVDDSQLPKDRFSAERLKGVDSTLKIQPAKLEDSAVYLCASSFPTSGGKHEQFFGPGTRLTVL.